A single sample gave rise to the 11 T cell receptor beta chains below, sequenced in a study of blood T cell repertoires in COVID-19. Profiling relied on immunoSEQ multiplex PCR, and the TCRdb table lists in-frame clones only, not all of them. The table has around 370,000 clones, 91% seen once. Sequencing input: peripheral blood. The receptors were gathered from a woman in her late teens or twenties who had recovered from COVID-19.

In this sample, this clone turned up a few times. This chain links TRBV2 with TRBJ2-7; 10 bases are shared with TRBD2. Germline V CDR1 and CDR2: SNHLY, FYNNEI. The CDR3 loop spans 15 amino acids. V lost 5 bases to trimming and J lost 9 bases; unmatched junction nucleotides: 13. Here the CDR3 reads CASSRGTSAPIGQYV. DNA for the CDR3: TGTGCCAGCAGTCGGGGGACTAGCGCCCCGATCGGGCAGTACGTC.

A remark on this clone: The DNA is left out, because the CDR3 cannot be placed on it with certainty; the CDR3 is given as TCRdb lists it. The V call is TRBV10-1, the J call TRBJ2-2; no check of the table's D call, TRBD1, against the DNA was made. Germline lookup yields CDR1 WNHNN and CDR2 SYGVQD (reference sequence). The CDR3 has 16 amino acids, counting both end residues. The CDR3 is CASSTSTVANTGELFF.

Concerning this clone itself: Different DNA sequences within this sample yield the same CDR3. This chain joins TRBV12-3 or TRBV12-4 and TRBJ1-1, with 10 bases fitting TRBD1. This CDR3 has 13 amino acids. V gave up 6 bases and J gave up 4 bases; unmatched junction bases: 2. In nucleotides, the CDR3 is TGTGCCAGCAGCAGGACAGGGGGCACTGAAGCTTTCTTT. Amino acid sequence: CASSRTGGTEAFF.

The rearrangement links TRBV11-3 to TRBJ2-1; D is unresolved. Germline V gene data show CDR1 as SGHNT and CDR2 as YENEEA. The V and J ends lost 1 base and 8 bases respectively, with 3 bases between them. The CDR3 spans 11 residues. CDR3 sequence (DNA): TGTGCCAGCAGCTTAGTCGATGAGCAGTTCTTC. Translation: CASSLVDEQFF. Complete variable domain (other parts from reference TRBV11-3 and TRBJ2-1): EAGVVQSPRYKIIEKKQPVAFWCNPISGHNTLYWYLQNLGQGPELLIRYENEEAVDDSQLPKDRFSAERLKGVDSTLKIQPAELGDSAVYLCASSLVDEQFFGPGTRLTVL.

The rearrangement uses TRBV30 and TRBJ1-1; D ambiguous. This CDR3 is built from 14 residues. Germline CDR1 is GTSNPN and CDR2 is SVGIG (reference sequence). V was trimmed by 2 bases and J by 6 bases, leaving 16 bases between them. CDR3 nucleotide sequence: TGTGCCTGGAGTCTTTACGGGGAAAAGGCTGAAGCTTTCTTT. Its translation: CAWSLYGEKAEAFF.

In this sample, this clone turned up a few times. The rearrangement joins TRBV2 to TRBJ2-1, with 10 bases matching TRBD1. The V and J ends lost 6 bases and 4 bases, in that order; junction bases with no gene match: 3. In germline, CDR1 is SNHLY, CDR2 FYNNEI. The CDR3 length is 14 residues. CDR3 amino acids: CASRDRGVYNEQFF. The CDR3, as DNA: TGTGCCAGCAGGGACAGGGGGGTGTACAATGAGCAGTTCTTC.

V usage is TRBV5-1 and J usage is TRBJ2-7, with 9 bases identical to TRBD2. Trimming removed 4 bases from V and 7 bases from J; junction bases left unmatched: 9. This CDR3 spans 14 amino acids. Germline assignment: CDR1 SGHRS and CDR2 YFSETQ. CDR3 DNA: TGCGCCAGCAGCAAGGCGGGAGGGCCGGAAGAGCAGTACGTC. This sequence encodes CASSKAGGPEEQYV.

This chain links TRBV5-5 with TRBJ2-1; D possibly corresponds to TRBD1 (6 bases). Between the trimmed V and J ends, which lost 4 bases and 11 bases, there was a span of 28 bases. CDR3 length: 17 amino acids. Germline-derived CDR1 and CDR2 are SGHKS and YYEKEE (reference sequence). The CDR3 nucleotides read TGTGCCAGCAGCCCCAACCTCGTGGTGACGGGGACAATGAAGCAGTTCTTC. Amino acid sequence: CASSPNLVVTGTMKQFF.

The chain employs TRBV2 and TRBJ2-1; 11 nucleotides line up with TRBD2. The CDR3 runs 18 residues. The ends lost 4 bases at V and 4 bases at J; junction bases unmatched: 12. CDR1 is SNHLY and CDR2 is FYNNEI in the germline V gene. Here the CDR3 DNA reads TGTGCCAGCAGTGTCGGACTAGCGGGTTCCTACTTTTACAATGAGCAGTTCTTC. Encoded protein: CASSVGLAGSYFYNEQFF.

The chain recombines TRBV7-2 with TRBJ1-2; maybe TRBD1 (6 bases). The V end was cut by 3 bases, the J end by 2 bases, with 7 bases between. The length of the CDR3 is 13 residues. The germline CDR1 and CDR2 sequences are SGHTA and FQGNSA. CDR3 protein: CASSLDSNYGYTF. DNA for the CDR3: TGTGCCAGCAGCTTGGACAGCAACTATGGCTACACCTTC.

The chain is built from TRBV12-2 and TRBJ2-7; the D segment call TRBD2 is taken from the table without a DNA check. TRBV12-2 is a pseudogene locus. CDR3 length: 18 residues. The CDR3 loop reads CASRVRNGIGRGAYEQYV. CDR3 coding DNA: TGTGCAAGTCGCGTCAGAAATGGGATCGGGCGGGGGGCCTACGAGCAGTACGTC.